These 11 T cell receptor beta chains were all obtained from the same sample, sequenced in a study of cytomegalovirus exposure and HLA in healthy donors. TCRdb's copy holds only in-frame clones and misses some; the assay was immunoSEQ multiplex PCR. The sample has nearly 200,000 clones; 75% to 85% are singletons. Sequenced input: PBMCs. These receptor sequences come from a woman aged 30 to 39 in good health and CMV-seropositive.

V is TRBV6-4 and J is TRBJ1-1; TRBD1 is a possible D gene (6 bases). V was shortened by 4 bases and J by 1 base, with 16 bases between the two germline ends. This CDR3 contains 16 residues. Germline V gives CDR1 MRHNA, CDR2 SNTAGT. DNA for the CDR3: TGTGCCAGCAGTGCGGCACCGGGACATAGGAACACTGAAGCTTTCTTT. Amino acid sequence: CASSAAPGHRNTEAFF.

The J gene is TRBJ1-5, the V gene TRBV6-1; D possibly corresponds to TRBD1 (5 bases). This CDR3 is 14 amino acids long. V was pared by 6 bases and J by 3 bases, with 12 bases between. Per germline, CDR1 MNHNS and CDR2 SASEGT. CDR3 nucleotide sequence: TGTGCCAGCAGGGGCGACAGAAACAATCAGCCCCAGCATTTT. Protein: CASRGDRNNQPQHF.

As for this clone: The junction differs from germline at one of its ends, possibly a read error. DNA of the CDR3: TGTGCTAGCAGCTTAGGGCCGAACTACGAGCAGTACTTC. It yields the protein CASSLGPNYEQYF. J is TRBJ2-7 and V is TRBV7-7; D not certain. The CDR3 covers 13 residues. Germline CDR1 SSHAT, CDR2 FNYEAQ (reference sequence).

This clone has a handful of counts. This chain uses TRBV18 with TRBJ1-5; possible D gene TRBD1, 6 bases. The V gene's germline CDR1 is KGHSH and CDR2 LQKENI. This CDR3 spans 13 amino acids. Deletions cut 5 bases from V and 3 bases from J, with 8 bases between. CDR3 DNA: TGTGCCAGCTCAGGACAGACCAATCAGCCCCAGCATTTT. Encoded protein: CASSGQTNQPQHF.

This rearrangement joins TRBV6-5 to TRBJ2-1, with 9 positions matching TRBD2. This CDR3 comprises 15 residues. V lost 8 bases and J lost 5; bases outside the gene matches: 10. From germline, CDR1 is MNHEY and CDR2 SVGAGI. CDR3 amino acids: CASGPRGLANNEQFF. The CDR3 nucleotides read TGTGCCAGCGGACCGAGGGGACTAGCAAACAATGAGCAGTTCTTC.

This chain connects TRBV5-1 to TRBJ2-5; D possibly corresponds to TRBD1 (5 bases). Germline CDR1 and CDR2: SGHRS and YFSETQ. With 0 bases removed from V and 3 bases from J, the gap between germline ends came to 9 bases. The CDR3 extends over 14 amino acids. The CDR3 protein is CASSLGAGKETQYF. In nucleotides, the CDR3 is TGCGCCAGCAGCTTGGGTGCAGGGAAAGAGACCCAGTACTTC.

V is TRBV14 and J is TRBJ2-7; D uncertain. Trimming left V 4 bases short and J 1 base short, with 11 bases between. Germline assignment: CDR1 SGHDN and CDR2 FVKESK. The CDR3 totals 14 residues. CDR3 sequence (DNA): TGTGCCAGCAGCCCCTTCGCTCGGTCCTACGAGCAGTACTTC. As protein: CASSPFARSYEQYF.

This clone was detected once. This chain uses TRBV5-4 with TRBJ1-2; 8 nucleotides line up with TRBD1. The CDR3 extends over 14 amino acids. The germline gives CDR1 SGHNT, CDR2 YYREEE (reference sequence). Unmatched junction bases numbered 6, after V lost 4 bases and J lost 4 bases. The CDR3 region is CASSRQGAVYGYTF. The CDR3 DNA reads TGTGCCAGCAGCCGGCAGGGGGCTGTCTATGGCTACACCTTC.

V gene TRBV19 combines with J gene TRBJ2-1, with 7 bases identical to TRBD2. The germline gives CDR1 LNHDA, CDR2 SQIVND (reference sequence). V lost 6 bases to trimming and J lost 7 bases; unmatched junction nucleotides: 9. The CDR3 runs to 14 residues. For the CDR3, the DNA is TGTGCCAGTAGGCAGCAGGGAGGGCCAAATGAGCAGTTCTTC. Its protein product is CASRQQGGPNEQFF.

On this clone itself: A junction end diverges from the germline sequence, so it may reflect a read error. The rearrangement links TRBV7-7 to TRBJ2-5; TRBD1 agrees at 7 bases. Germline CDR1 is SSHAT and CDR2 is FNYEAQ (reference sequence). This CDR3 is 15 amino acids long. CDR3 in DNA: TGTGCTAGCAGCTTAGGTGGGACAGTGATAGAGACCCAGTACTTC. It specifies CASSLGGTVIETQYF.

V is TRBV2 and J is TRBJ2-7; D is ambiguous. Germline-derived CDR1 and CDR2 are SNHLY and FYNNEI. The CDR3 consists of 12 residues. Trimming took 8 bases from V and 3 from J, leaving 11 bases between them. The CDR3 sequence: CASGGSLYEQYF. Written as DNA, the CDR3 is TGTGCCAGCGGCGGCAGCCTCTACGAGCAGTACTTC.